This TCR beta chain is from a study of blood T cell repertoires in COVID-19 (dated by TCRdb to 2020 to 2021). Study-wide context: Samples covering the acute and convalescent phases of COVID-19 were provided by collaborators in the United States, Italy and Spain. Where HLA class I and class II types were available, the types were taken from metadata supplied by the sample provider, not from assay-based typing. Samples came from the ongoing ImmuneRACE study (first 160 participants) plus 1,254 subjects from 6 global collaborators. Deeply sampled blood TCRbeta repertoires from subjects exposed to, actively infected with, or recovered from COVID-19 were included in the dataset. The sample metadata nearly always contained a de-identified subject ID, COVID-19 status, age in years and sex. A freely available public database, intended as a resource for researchers studying the immune response to SARS-CoV-2, is where the repertoires were released. The prospective study material was composed of cDNA or gDNA derived from T cells, B-cell-depleted T cells, or PBMCs.

Unmatched junction bases come to 15, with V trimmed by 9 bases and J by 5 bases. CDR1 and CDR2, per the germline V gene, are SGHAT and FQNNGV. Reading from cysteine to phenylalanine, the CDR3 counts 16 amino acids. The only DNA kept is the CDR3, 48 bases in frame from the first base. Whole blood was collected in K2EDTA tubes by collaborating institutions according to the institutions' own protocols. For TCRbeta analysis, collaborator samples were shipped as frozen whole blood, as isolated PBMCs, or as DNA extracted from either sample type. General study outcomes and caveats: Clinical and demographic metadata were provided uncurated, with the amount varying by source and participant.

A remark on this clone: It lacks a known antigen. No quality values exist for individual bases; no much larger clone is one base distant.

TCRbeta CDR3 regions were amplified from genomic DNA using the immunoSEQ Assay, a bias-controlled multiplex PCR. Per the source publication's procedure: Within the assay, amplification of reference gene primers was used to estimate how many nucleated cells each sample contained. To quantify the absolute abundance of each unique TCRbeta CDR3 rearrangement, sequence reads were collapsed and filtered. For each sample, productive Simpson clonality was calculated as the square root of Simpson's diversity index across productive rearrangements. Sourced from immuneACCESS, this table was stored by TCRdb with only in-frame sequences that have V and J called. A share of the clones is absent; for the studies checked, an unresolved V gene accounts for under half, and the remainder has no known explanation. The V and J calls and the clone size are those of that table, but D and trimming were determined from the DNA. The sample table contains under 200,000 clones; only one count was recorded for around four fifths of them. The ten largest clones capture roughly 9.1% of the sample.

The source material was peripheral blood. This TCR was sampled from an elderly woman with active or convalescent COVID-19. The chain joins TRBV11-2 to TRBJ2-3, and 9 junctional nucleotides match TRBD2. The nucleotide sequence reads TGTGCCAGTGGGGAATGGCGGATAGCGGGGGTAGATACGCAGTATTTT. Its protein is CASGEWRIAGVDTQYF.